These T cell receptor beta chains were read from a single sample in a study of chemoradiotherapy in HPV16-positive cancers. TCRdb's copy holds only in-frame clones and misses some; the assay was immunoSEQ multiplex PCR. The table records about 15,000 clones, roughly 80% of them present only once. This material was obtained from a patient who underwent chemoradiotherapy. The receptors derive from a human donor with HPV-associated anogenital cancer. CDR3s include the opening cysteine and the closing phenylalanine or tryptophan. Fields, in order: clone size, D gene, CDR3 length, J gene, V gene, CDR3 DNA, CDR3 protein. D genes are given only for firm matches. Rows give clone size only sometimes, using once, few, many, or a class for an expanded clone.

clone_size: -; d_call: -; cdr3_length: 14; j_call: TRBJ1-1; v_call: TRBV7-9; cdr3_nt: TGTGCCAGCAGCCGAAAAGGGGGGGCGGCTGAAGCTTTCTTT; cdr3_aa: CASSRKGGAAEAFF
clone_size: -; d_call: -; cdr3_length: 16; j_call: TRBJ1-3; v_call: TRBV21-1; cdr3_nt: TGTGCCAGCAACCTCCCCCGAGGGCCAACTGGAAACACCATATATTTT; cdr3_aa: CASNLPRGPTGNTIYF
clone_size: -; d_call: -; cdr3_length: 15; j_call: TRBJ1-6; v_call: TRBV7-9; cdr3_nt: TGTGCCAGCAGCTTAGCAGGGGAATGGGATTCACCCCTCCACTTT; cdr3_aa: CASSLAGEWDSPLHF
clone_size: few; d_call: -; cdr3_length: 15; j_call: TRBJ1-6; v_call: TRBV4-3; cdr3_nt: TGCGCCAGCAGCCAGGACATCTCCTATAATTCACCCCTCCACTTT; cdr3_aa: CASSQDISYNSPLHF
clone_size: once; d_call: -; cdr3_length: 15; j_call: TRBJ1-1; v_call: TRBV9; cdr3_nt: TGTGCCAGCAGCCCAATGGGGGGAGTCGGAGCTGAAGCTTTCTTT; cdr3_aa: CASSPMGGVGAEAFF
clone_size: -; d_call: -; cdr3_length: 11; j_call: TRBJ2-7; v_call: TRBV2; cdr3_nt: TGTGCCAGCAGACTGAGGGCAGAGCAGTACTTC; cdr3_aa: CASRLRAEQYF
clone_size: few; d_call: -; cdr3_length: 12; j_call: TRBJ1-5; v_call: TRBV6-6; cdr3_nt: TGTGCCAGCAGTGCACCTAATCAGCCCCAGCATTTT; cdr3_aa: CASSAPNQPQHF
clone_size: -; d_call: -; cdr3_length: 10; j_call: TRBJ1-2; v_call: TRBV2; cdr3_nt: TGTGCCAGCAGGGCAGATGGCTACACCTTC; cdr3_aa: CASRADGYTF
clone_size: medium-sized; d_call: -; cdr3_length: 12; j_call: TRBJ1-3; v_call: TRBV4-1; cdr3_nt: TGCGCCAGCATGGGGAACGGAAACACCATATATTTT; cdr3_aa: CASMGNGNTIYF
clone_size: -; d_call: -; cdr3_length: 16; j_call: TRBJ2-5; v_call: TRBV15; cdr3_nt: TGTGCCACCAGCAGAGATCGAAACGCCGATCAAGAGACCCAGTACTTC; cdr3_aa: CATSRDRNADQETQYF
clone_size: few; d_call: -; cdr3_length: 13; j_call: TRBJ2-5; v_call: TRBV7-2; cdr3_nt: TGTGCCAGCAGCTTAGGGCAGGAGAGAACCCAGTACTTC; cdr3_aa: CASSLGQERTQYF
clone_size: -; d_call: TRBD1; cdr3_length: 14; j_call: TRBJ1-1; v_call: TRBV6-6; cdr3_nt: TGTGCCAGCAGTTTCGACAGGGGGAACACTGAAGCTTTCTTT; cdr3_aa: CASSFDRGNTEAFF
clone_size: -; d_call: -; cdr3_length: 12; j_call: TRBJ1-5; v_call: TRBV19; cdr3_nt: TGTGCCAGTAGTATAGTTGATCAGCCCCAGCATTTT; cdr3_aa: CASSIVDQPQHF
clone_size: -; d_call: -; cdr3_length: 16; j_call: TRBJ2-5; v_call: TRBV12-2; cdr3_nt: TGTGCAAGTCGCTTCCCTTCGGGGTTTATCCAAGAGACCCAGTACTTC; cdr3_aa: CASRFPSGFIQETQYF
clone_size: -; d_call: TRBD1; cdr3_length: 14; j_call: TRBJ1-1; v_call: TRBV7-2; cdr3_nt: TGTGCCAGCAGCCCCGAGGGACAGGGAACTGAAGCTTTCTTT; cdr3_aa: CASSPEGQGTEAFF
clone_size: -; d_call: -; cdr3_length: 16; j_call: TRBJ2-6; v_call: TRBV19; cdr3_nt: TGTGCCAGTAGTGGACAGATCAGCTCTGGGGCCAACGTCCTGACTTTC; cdr3_aa: CASSGQISSGANVLTF
clone_size: -; d_call: -; cdr3_length: 14; j_call: TRBJ1-4; v_call: TRBV18; cdr3_nt: TGTGCCAGCTCAGCCTCGGGAGCTAATGAAAAACTGTTTTTT; cdr3_aa: CASSASGANEKLFF
clone_size: -; d_call: TRBD1; cdr3_length: 15; j_call: TRBJ1-2; v_call: TRBV7-3; cdr3_nt: TGTGCCAGCAGCTTATCAGGGGGCCTTCCGGATGGCTACACCTTC; cdr3_aa: CASSLSGGLPDGYTF
clone_size: -; d_call: -; cdr3_length: 16; j_call: TRBJ1-1; v_call: TRBV5-1; cdr3_nt: TGCGCCAGCAGCCCGGCGGGGGGCGGGTGGAACACTGAAGCTTTCTTT; cdr3_aa: CASSPAGGGWNTEAFF
clone_size: -; d_call: TRBD1; cdr3_length: 19; j_call: TRBJ1-6; v_call: TRBV15; cdr3_nt: TGTGCCACCAGCAGAGATTCTCGACAGGGGAGCTCCTATAATTCACCCCTCCACTTT; cdr3_aa: CATSRDSRQGSSYNSPLHF
clone_size: -; d_call: -; cdr3_length: 14; j_call: TRBJ2-3; v_call: TRBV6-1; cdr3_nt: TGTGCCAGCAGTCCGCCAGCGGACACAGATACGCAGTATTTT; cdr3_aa: CASSPPADTDTQYF
clone_size: -; d_call: TRBD1; cdr3_length: 14; j_call: TRBJ1-1; v_call: TRBV9; cdr3_nt: TGTGCCAGCAGCGTAGGGACAGGGGCCACTGAAGCTTTCTTT; cdr3_aa: CASSVGTGATEAFF
clone_size: -; d_call: TRBD1; cdr3_length: 13; j_call: TRBJ1-5; v_call: TRBV30; cdr3_nt: TGTGCCTGGCAAGGGGACAGCTCTACGCCCCAGCATTTT; cdr3_aa: CAWQGDSSTPQHF
clone_size: -; d_call: TRBD2; cdr3_length: 14; j_call: TRBJ2-5; v_call: TRBV19; cdr3_nt: TGTGCCAGTAGTAGCGGGGGAGCGGGAGAGACCCAGTACTTC; cdr3_aa: CASSSGGAGETQYF
clone_size: few; d_call: -; cdr3_length: 15; j_call: TRBJ1-4; v_call: TRBV6-5; cdr3_nt: TGTGCCAGCAGTTACTCGAGGCTAGGGGATGAAAAACTGTTTTTT; cdr3_aa: CASSYSRLGDEKLFF
clone_size: -; d_call: -; cdr3_length: 15; j_call: TRBJ2-6; v_call: TRBV5-1; cdr3_nt: TGCGCCAGCAGCTTGGGGCTTGCTGGGGCCAACGTCCTGACTTTC; cdr3_aa: CASSLGLAGANVLTF
clone_size: -; d_call: TRBD2; cdr3_length: 19; j_call: TRBJ2-4; v_call: TRBV2; cdr3_nt: TGTGCCAGCAGTGTGGAACATTCCTCGGGGGGGACGGCCAAAAACATTCAGTACTTC; cdr3_aa: CASSVEHSSGGTAKNIQYF
clone_size: -; d_call: -; cdr3_length: 17; j_call: TRBJ2-3; v_call: TRBV4-1; cdr3_nt: TGCGCCAGCAGCCAAGGACCAACATCTTTCCGCACAGATACGCAGTATTTT; cdr3_aa: CASSQGPTSFRTDTQYF
clone_size: -; d_call: -; cdr3_length: 14; j_call: TRBJ1-2; v_call: TRBV9; cdr3_nt: TGTGCCAGCAGCGTAGCCCAGGCTAACTATGGCTACACCTTC; cdr3_aa: CASSVAQANYGYTF